The rows below give T cell receptor beta chains drawn from one sample of a study of CD8+CD57+ T cells in acquired aplastic anemia. TCRdb recomputed calls from the reads with MiXCR, one row per CDR3 protein. The sample has roughly 170,000 distinct CDR3 sequences, about 64% seen once. Input material: sorted CD4+, CD8+, or CD8+CD57+ T cells (not recorded which) from PBMCs. The receptors shown here come from a human donor in good health. CDR3s include the opening cysteine and the closing phenylalanine or tryptophan. Fields, in order: V gene, J gene, clone size, D gene, CDR3 DNA, CDR3 protein. The D gene is left open where the match is weak. Size values are once, few and many counts, or a class for expanded clones, and some rows have none.

TRBV29-1,TRBJ1-1,NA,TRBD1,TGCAGCGTTGTAGGACAGGGGGCAATCACTGAAGCTTTCTTT,CSVVGQGAITEAFF
TRBV15,TRBJ1-1,NA,NA,TGTGCCACCTCTAGATGGAACACTGAAGCTTTCTTT,CATSRWNTEAFF
TRBV20-1,TRBJ2-7,few,TRBD2,TGCAGTGCTAGAAGATTAGCGGGCAACGAGCAGTACTTC,CSARRLAGNEQYF
TRBV6-6,TRBJ2-2,NA,TRBD2,TGTGCCAGCAGTTCACCGGGACTAGCGGGACACGGGGAGCTGTTTTTT,CASSSPGLAGHGELFF
TRBV7-9,TRBJ1-5,NA,NA,TGTGCCAGCAGCTTACCGGGGGGGAATCAGCCCCAGCATTTT,CASSLPGGNQPQHF
TRBV19,TRBJ1-5,NA,NA,TGTGCCAGTAGTATAGAAGGGCTGAGACAGCCCCAGCATTTT,CASSIEGLRQPQHF
TRBV20-1,TRBJ1-2,many,NA,TGCAGTGCTAGAGAGACAGGCGTCTATGGCTACACCTTC,CSARETGVYGYTF
TRBV20-1,TRBJ1-6,few,TRBD1,TGCAGTGCCCACAGGGGCCGCAATTCACCCCTCCACTTT,CSAHRGRNSPLHF
TRBV7-3,TRBJ2-7,NA,NA,TGTGCCAGCAGTCAAATCACAGGGGGGGCAGGCGAGCAGTACTTC,CASSQITGGAGEQYF
TRBV20-1,TRBJ2-7,many,NA,TGCAGTGCAAGAAGAGAATACGAGCAGTACTTC,CSARREYEQYF
TRBV28,TRBJ2-5,NA,NA,TGTGCCAGCAGCCCCACAGGACATGACTCCCAAGAGACCCAGTACTTC,CASSPTGHDSQETQYF
TRBV7-9,TRBJ2-7,NA,TRBD1,TGTGCCAGCACCCATCTAGGGACAGGGCGCGACGAGCAGTACTTC,CASTHLGTGRDEQYF
TRBV10-2,TRBJ2-7,NA,TRBD2,TGCGCCAGCAGTGACCGTGTAGCGGGAGGGACATACGAGCAGTACTTC,CASSDRVAGGTYEQYF
TRBV19,TRBJ2-3,NA,TRBD2,TGTGCCAGTAGTATCAAGAGCGGGGGGGCATTTGGCACAGATACGCAGTATTTT,CASSIKSGGAFGTDTQYF